The 16 T cell receptor beta chains given below trace back to one sample, sequenced in a study of blood T cell repertoires in COVID-19. Profiling relied on immunoSEQ multiplex PCR, and the TCRdb table lists in-frame clones only, not all of them. The table shows under 300,000 clones, with about nine tenths occurring only once. The sample comprised peripheral blood. Receptors originate from a woman aged 35 to 49 with acute or convalescent COVID-19.

The chain has TRBV4-1 and TRBJ2-6; D possibly corresponds to TRBD1 (6 bases). Germline-derived CDR1 and CDR2 are MGHRA and YSYEKL. The germline V and J ends were trimmed by 0 bases and 0 bases, with 15 bases remaining between them. The CDR3 loop spans 19 amino acids. CDR3 protein: CASSQDLDRSSSGANVLTF. In nucleotides, the CDR3 is TGCGCCAGCAGCCAAGATCTGGACAGATCTAGCTCTGGGGCCAACGTCCTGACTTTC.

The V and J genes are TRBV11-2 and TRBJ2-2, with a possible D match to TRBD2 (5 bases). The CDR3 sequence is 16 residues long. V shed 1 base and J shed 7 bases, with 16 bases lying between them. Germline V gene data show CDR1 as SGHAT and CDR2 as FQNNGV. This CDR3 is CASSLVRGSVSGELFF. CDR3 DNA: TGTGCCAGCAGCTTAGTCCGGGGATCCGTTAGCGGGGAGCTGTTTTTT.

The V and J genes are TRBV19 and TRBJ1-4; D remains unclear. Germline assignment: CDR1 LNHDA and CDR2 SQIVND (reference sequence). V shed 2 bases and J shed 0 bases, with 7 bases lying between them. The CDR3 extends over 15 amino acids. CDR3 amino acids: CASSILPATNEKLFF. CDR3 nucleotides: TGTGCCAGTAGTATACTCCCTGCAACTAATGAAAAACTGTTTTTT.

The CDR3 loop reads CSENRNPYGYTF. DNA for the CDR3: TGCAGCGAAAACAGGAACCCCTATGGCTACACCTTC. The chain carries TRBV29-1 and TRBJ1-2; D possibly corresponds to TRBD1 (5 bases). Germline CDR1 SQVTM, CDR2 ANQGSEA. Trimming removed 7 bases from V and 4 bases from J, with 13 bases in between. The CDR3 is 12 residues long.

V is TRBV19 and J is TRBJ1-2; tentative D call: TRBD1 (6 bases). Germline-derived CDR1 and CDR2 are LNHDA and SQIVND (reference sequence). V lost 5 bases and J lost 0, with 16 bases in between. The CDR3 extends over 16 amino acids. In DNA, the CDR3 is TGTGCCAGTAGTCCGACAGGCCGAGTAACTAACTATGGCTACACCTTC. Translated: CASSPTGRVTNYGYTF.

The chain couples TRBV10-1 to TRBJ2-7; 9 nucleotides line up with TRBD2. The J segment lost 3 bases and the V segment lost 7 bases, leaving 16 bases of the junction unmatched. CDR1 and CDR2 (germline): WNHNN, SYGVQD (reference sequence). This CDR3 is built from 17 residues. CDR3 protein: CASTTPAGLAKDYEQYV. The CDR3 nucleotides are TGCGCCAGCACCACCCCCGCGGGACTAGCCAAAGACTACGAGCAGTACGTC.

V and J are TRBV11-2 and TRBJ2-1; 10 bases agree with TRBD2. CDR1 is SGHAT and CDR2 is FQNNGV in the germline V gene. The CDR3 is 16 residues long. The V and J ends lost 0 bases and 9 bases, in that order; junction bases with no gene match: 8. CDR3 in DNA: TGTGCCAGCAGCTTAGATCATCAGCGGGGGGGTGCTGAGCAGTTCTTC. This translates into CASSLDHQRGGAEQFF.

V and J are TRBV9 and TRBJ1-2; 7 positions agree with TRBD1. This CDR3 has 15 amino acids. Germline assignment: CDR1 SGDLS and CDR2 YYNGEE. V gave up 3 bases and J gave up 2 bases; unmatched junction bases: 7. DNA for the CDR3: TGTGCCAGCAGCGCCGCCGGGACAGACAACTATGGCTACACCTTC. It yields the protein CASSAAGTDNYGYTF.

This clone was seen more than once but under ten times. The chain is built from TRBV5-1 and TRBJ1-1; TRBD1 agrees at 8 bases. CDR3 length: 13 residues. Germline V gene lookup returns CDR1 SGHRS and CDR2 YFSETQ. The junction had 3 bases not matched to a gene; V was cut back by 4 bases and J by 4 bases. The CDR3 DNA follows: TGCGCCAGCAGCCCCGGACAGGGCACTGAAGCTTTCTTT. Protein sequence: CASSPGQGTEAFF. The full variable domain, rest sourced from reference TRBV5-1 and TRBJ1-1, is KAGVTQTPRYLIKTRGQQVTLSCSPISGHRSVSWYQQTPGQGLQFLFEYFSETQRNKGNFPGRFSGRQFSNSRSEMNVSTLELGDSALYLCASSPGQGTEAFFGQGTRLTVV.

The chain is built from TRBV7-2 and TRBJ2-1; the D gene is possibly TRBD1 (6 bases). Germline-derived CDR1 and CDR2 are SGHTA and FQGNSA. The ends were cut back, 3 bases at V and 5 bases at J, with 8 bases in the middle. The CDR3 length is 13 residues. CDR3 amino acids: CASSLDSDNEQFF. The DNA of the CDR3 is TGTGCCAGCAGCTTGGACAGTGACAATGAGCAGTTCTTC.

The chain links TRBV25-1 to TRBJ2-1, with TRBD2 identical over 8 bases. Germline CDR1 reads MGHDK; CDR2 reads SYGVNS. The CDR3 totals 15 residues. The ends lost 3 bases at V and 7 bases at J; junction bases unmatched: 8. Written as DNA, the CDR3 is TGTGCCAGCAGTGATCCCGGGGGGGCCGGGAATGAGCAGTTCTTC. Translating it yields CASSDPGGAGNEQFF.

The chain uses TRBV9 and TRBJ1-4; D uncertain. The germline V gene encodes CDR1 SGDLS and CDR2 YYNGEE. The germline V and J ends were trimmed by 7 bases and 8 bases, with 12 bases remaining between them. This CDR3 has 12 residues. The CDR3 nucleotides read TGTGCCAGCGCGGGTCCCAGCGAAAAACTGTTTTTT. Amino acid sequence: CASAGPSEKLFF.

V gene TRBV5-1 combines with J gene TRBJ2-1; tentatively, D is TRBD2 (5 bases). Looked up from germline, CDR1 is SGHRS and CDR2 is YFSETQ. CDR3 length: 15 residues. V lost 4 bases and J 3 bases, leaving 14 bases between the germline ends. The CDR3 sequence: CASSLNGGSYNEQFF. CDR3 DNA: TGCGCCAGCAGCCTGAATGGAGGCAGCTACAATGAGCAGTTCTTC.

V usage is TRBV6-6 and J usage is TRBJ1-5, with 11 nucleotides matching TRBD1. Trimming removed 7 bases from V and 6 bases from J; junction bases left unmatched: 11. The CDR3 is made up of 16 amino acids. In germline, CDR1 is MNHNY, CDR2 SVGAGI (reference sequence). The CDR3 loop reads CASTRRTGGDGQPQHF. DNA for the CDR3: TGTGCCAGCACCCGAAGGACAGGGGGCGATGGTCAGCCCCAGCATTTT.

This clone is a singleton in its sample. The chain is built from TRBV6-5 and TRBJ1-1; weak D call: TRBD1 (5 bases). The CDR3 covers 15 residues. CDR1 and CDR2 from the germline V gene are MNHEY and SVGAGI. V shed 9 bases and J shed 3 bases, with 20 bases lying between them. Here the CDR3 reads CASWRVAGVDTEAFF. The CDR3 nucleotides read TGTGCCAGTTGGAGGGTTGCGGGGGTCGACACTGAAGCTTTCTTT.

The J gene is TRBJ1-1, the V gene TRBV2, with 8 bases identical to TRBD1. The CDR3 extends over 12 amino acids. With 6 bases clipped from V and 9 bases from J, the junction kept 6 bases outside the gene matches. Looked up from germline, CDR1 is SNHLY and CDR2 is FYNNEI. CDR3: CASSYRGVKAFF. In DNA, the CDR3 is TGTGCCAGCAGCTACAGGGGGGTGAAAGCTTTCTTT.